The clone carrying this T cell receptor beta chain was seen repeatedly, ten times or more. The antigen is not known. CDR3 length: 12 residues. The V and J ends lost 6 bases and 3 bases, in that order; junction bases with no gene match: 1. CDR1 is DFQATT and CDR2 is SNEGSKA in the germline V gene (reference sequence). The data stem from a study of glioma-infiltrating T cells. Study-wide points: Only very few CDR3 sequences appeared in both tissue and blood. Non-neoplastic patients had below-expected tissue-blood divergence, while all gliomas exceeded expectation.

TCR alpha and beta CDR3 regions were amplified from RNA using iRepertoire nested multiplex PCR. Tissue mRNA or PBMC total RNA, 100-400 ng, went into one-step reverse transcription and amplification. Via MiXCR, TCRdb re-called the multiplex PCR reads, giving one row per CDR3 protein. Of about 190,000 distinct CDR3 sequences listed, around 32% were seen once; the top ten hold about 19%. The TCR sequence derives from a human donor with low-grade glioma or glioblastoma, undergoing nonglioma brain surgery, or in good health (not recorded which). Material for sequencing was glioma tissue, nonneoplastic brain tissue, or PBMCs (not recorded which). The rearrangement uses TRBV20-1 and TRBJ2-7; the match to TRBD1 covers 11 bases. DNA for the CDR3: TGCAGTGCAGGGACAGGGGGCTACGAGCAGTACTTC. Amino acid sequence: CSAGTGGYEQYF.